Listed below are T cell receptor beta chains from one sample, sequenced in a study of blood T cell repertoires in COVID-19. Data came from immunoSEQ multiplex PCR; TCRdb stores just in-frame clones and leaves some out. The sample carries 200,000 or so clones, 80% to 90% recorded once. Source material: peripheral blood. The receptors here all came from a middle-aged man who had recovered from COVID-19. Both conserved end residues are part of each CDR3. Not all rows give a size; the values are once, few, many and, for expanded clones, a class.

18,TRBV3-1/TRBV3-2,.,TRBJ2-2,CASSQVVRTSGRGGELFF
16,TRBV4-2,.,TRBJ2-1,CASSQDDGGGYNEQFF
15,TRBV5-5,.,TRBJ2-1,CASSATVAAYNEQFF
15,TRBV2,.,TRBJ1-5,CASSEEGTGHQPQHF
17,TRBV7-9,.,TRBJ1-4,CASSRGQGAGTNEKLFF
15,TRBV6-5,once,TRBJ1-2,CASSHKGYGDYGYTF
15,TRBV7-9,.,TRBJ2-3,CASSSRGGSLDTQYF
15,TRBV3-1/TRBV3-2,.,TRBJ2-3,CASSQDRRSADTQYF
15,TRBV7-9,.,TRBJ1-5,CASSETGEKGQPQHF
14,TRBV5-1,.,TRBJ2-7,CASSLAGDLGEQYF
15,TRBV7-2,.,TRBJ1-1,CASSLRPVLYTEAFF
15,TRBV5-5,few,TRBJ2-7,CASSLAGTGLREQYF
15,TRBV6-2/TRBV6-3,.,TRBJ2-1,CASSRGLADTNEQFF
16,TRBV19,.,TRBJ2-3,CASSLRGAGVIDTQYF
19,TRBV21-1,.,TRBJ2-3,CASSKLTGALRDEKDTQYF
15,TRBV28,.,TRBJ1-5,CAGRTGGSSNQPQHF
15,TRBV7-2,.,TRBJ2-7,CASSLVTSKVYEQYF
12,TRBV30,.,TRBJ1-1,CAQRRLEPEAFF
15,TRBV4-2,.,TRBJ2-5,CASSPQGRGQETQYF
15,TRBV9,.,TRBJ1-6,CASSGQVGVDSPLHF
14,TRBV28,.,TRBJ2-5,CASSRRQGATAQYF
16,TRBV3-1/TRBV3-2,.,TRBJ2-7,CASSQARAGGSYEQYF
15,TRBV5-4,.,TRBJ2-7,CASSLVMQGANEQYF
14,TRBV6-5,.,TRBJ1-1,CASSYFGDTEEAFF
15,TRBV5-1,.,TRBJ2-4,CASSSLPGQQNIQYF
15,TRBV6-5,once,TRBJ1-5,CASRIDRGPGQPQHF
15,TRBV2,.,TRBJ2-7,CASSFLQGSAYEQYF
15,TRBV19,.,TRBJ2-7,CASSSVAGRTYEQYF
16,TRBV30,.,TRBJ2-1,CAWSVLASGTYNEQFF
16,TRBV27,.,TRBJ2-3,CASSPETSGPADTQYF
18,TRBV5-4,many,TRBJ2-1,CASRSGLAGISSYNEQFF
16,TRBV6-5,.,TRBJ2-1,CASSYSLAGPNNEQFF
17,TRBV21-1,many,TRBJ2-1,CASSKDTSGTVRNEQFF
14,TRBV18,.,TRBJ2-3,CASSPLDSTDTQYF
13,TRBV24-1,.,TRBJ2-1,CATSDFPSTGEFF
14,TRBV10-1,.,TRBJ2-7,CASSEGGRNYEQYF
14,TRBV28,few,TRBJ1-3,CASTIFGQGGTIYF
16,TRBV2,.,TRBJ2-1,CASTLPGTGGGNEQFF
15,TRBV19,.,TRBJ2-5,CASRHPGQKQETQYF
14,TRBV27,.,TRBJ2-7,CASSLSSPPYEQYF
13,TRBV19,.,TRBJ1-1,CASSADRDTEAFF
14,TRBV5-1,.,TRBJ2-7,CASSSRQGHHEQYF
15,TRBV19,.,TRBJ2-6,CASSMGPAGANVLTF
17,TRBV7-8,.,TRBJ1-1,CASRRAAQRGANTEAFF
15,TRBV6-1,.,TRBJ2-7,CASSERTGGGYEQYF
14,TRBV30,.,TRBJ2-1,CAWTGSGRYNEQFF
14,TRBV27,.,TRBJ2-5,CASSLSRLQETQYF
14,TRBV6-5,once,TRBJ2-1,CASSYVHPYNEQFF
15,TRBV6-6,.,TRBJ2-7,CASRAGTSGSWEQYF